Here is one T cell receptor (beta chain) with its context. This specimen belongs to a study of blood T cell repertoires in COVID-19. Whole-study context: The samples span acute and convalescent COVID-19 from the United States, Italy and Spain. T cells, B-cell-depleted T cells, or PBMCs provided the cDNA or gDNA that served as material.

From germline, CDR1 is SEHNR and CDR2 FQNEAQ (reference sequence). V was pared by 6 bases and J by 7 bases, with 10 bases between. There are 13 residues in the CDR3. Original processing methods: The assay estimated nucleated cells by amplifying reference gene primers. TCRdb's copy holds only in-frame clones and misses some; the assay was immunoSEQ multiplex PCR. V and J calls and clone size follow that table, whereas D and trimming were derived from the DNA. The repertoire has 100,000 or so clones, about 90% of them found once; the top ten carry 15% to 20%. The chain employs TRBV7-9 and TRBJ1-6, with no clear D. The receptor comes from a man aged 45-65 years with acute or convalescent COVID-19. What was sequenced was peripheral blood. CDR3 DNA: TGTGCCAGCAGGCGGGGTGAGAATTCACCCCTCCACTTT. It translates to CASRRGENSPLHF.